This TCR beta chain was observed in a study of blood T cells in healthy people across ages. Through a sample-barcoded 5' primer and a J-beta primer mix, a second PCR was run for about 6 to 11 cycles. TCRdb fed the 5' RACE reads into MiXCR, producing one record per CDR3 protein. The sample yields about 2 million distinct CDR3 sequences, just under 50% seen once. V gave up 2 bases and J gave up 9 bases, with 15 bases separating them. This CDR3 has 14 amino acids. From germline, CDR1 is SGHDT and CDR2 YYEEEE. This TCR derives from a middle-aged woman in good health. The specimen sequenced was blood. The rearrangement uses TRBV5-6 and TRBJ2-1; either TRBD1 or TRBD2 may fit D (6 bases each). The CDR3: CASSFGGRGGEQFF. CDR3 bases: TGTGCCAGCAGCTTTGGGGGGCGGGGAGGTGAGCAGTTCTTC.